Listed below are T cell receptor beta chains from one sample, sequenced in a study of T cell repertoires in ileal Crohn's disease. Sequencing was performed with immunoSEQ multiplex PCR; in TCRdb, only in-frame clones are kept and a portion is missing. The sample records 1,500 to 2,000 clones, around 88% being singletons. Sequenced: ileal tissue. The origin of the receptors is an adult with Crohn's disease. The conserved cysteine and the conserved F or W are not part of the CDR3 here.

j_call,v_call,cdr3_aa
TRBJ2-5,TRBV2,ASSIETQY
TRBJ2-1,TRBV6-5,ASSTGAESYNEQF
TRBJ1-2,TRBV27,ASSSPGTGTYGYT
TRBJ1-2,TRBV29-1,SAVDRVNYGYT
TRBJ2-3,TRBV28,ASSRVGGQDTQY
TRBJ1-2,TRBV5-8,ASRPPIGGDNYGYT
TRBJ1-5,TRBV6-5,ASREGSNQPQH
TRBJ1-3,TRBV5-4,ASSPGIAGDGNTIY
TRBJ2-7,TRBV6-5,ASSLRDYEQY
TRBJ1-1,TRBV2,ASSDGTTGEAF
TRBJ1-5,TRBV6-5,ASREDSNQPQH
TRBJ2-6,TRBV7-2,ASSLSRLSGANVLT
TRBJ1-5,TRBV27,ASSFGQDGNQPQH
TRBJ1-1,TRBV5-4,ASSTGWDTEAF
TRBJ2-7,TRBV25-1,ASSLVYEQY
TRBJ2-3,TRBV10-2,ASSRGGSTDTQY
TRBJ2-3,TRBV29-1,SGRPGQSYTDTQY
TRBJ1-4,TRBV9,ASSVGEVANEKLF
TRBJ1-2,TRBV6-5,ASQDRGTGDYGYT
TRBJ2-1,TRBV11-2,ASSPRDTSYNEQF
TRBJ2-7,TRBV5-1,ASSLGTRFDEQY
TRBJ2-7,TRBV4-1,ASSQEAWDEQY
TRBJ1-2,TRBV18,ASSPLRGETGGYT
TRBJ1-6,TRBV19,ASSDGFNSPLH